Below are 21 T cell receptor beta chains sequenced from a single sample in a study of radiation and T cells in renal cell carcinoma. Libraries were prepared by immunoSEQ multiplex PCR; TCRdb keeps only in-frame clonotypes and omits some of them. The data show about 170,000 clones, about nine tenths seen once. Time point meaning: blood 4 weeks post-SBRT, at nephrectomy. Treatment here: 15 Gy SBRT to primary tumor, nephrectomy 4 weeks later. The sample was blood, taken from a patient whose treatment included radiotherapy and nephrectomy. The receptors here all came from a woman in her 50s with renal cell carcinoma.

The gene calls are TRBV13 and TRBJ2-7; 14 bases fit TRBD2. Per the germline V gene, CDR1 is PRHDT and CDR2 is FYEKMQ (reference sequence). V was pared by 5 bases and J by 4 bases, with 10 bases of the junction left unmatched. The CDR3 extends over 17 amino acids. The CDR3 protein is CASSSPVTSGGAYEQYF. The CDR3 nucleotides read TGTGCCAGCAGCAGCCCGGTGACTAGCGGGGGGGCTTACGAGCAGTACTTC.

The rearrangement links TRBV6-5 to TRBJ1-2; 8 nucleotides agree with TRBD1. The V gene's germline CDR1 is MNHEY and CDR2 SVGAGI. V shed 6 bases and J 5 bases; nucleotides not matched to a gene: 8. This CDR3 contains 14 residues. In DNA, the CDR3 is TGTGCCAGCAGCTCAACCGGACAGGGTTATGGCTACACCTTC. Protein sequence: CASSSTGQGYGYTF.

This chain links TRBV5-1 with TRBJ2-3; 8 bases are shared with TRBD1. The germline V gene encodes CDR1 SGHRS and CDR2 YFSETQ. Trimming cost V 6 bases and J 2 bases; bases outside gene matches: 8. This CDR3 has 15 residues. This CDR3 reads CASIPQGGITDTQYF. CDR3 DNA: TGCGCCAGCATCCCACAGGGGGGTATCACAGATACGCAGTATTTT.

The chain recombines TRBV23-1 with TRBJ2-7, with 9 bases matching TRBD1. TRBV23-1 qualifies as an ORF whose function is uncertain. The CDR3 sequence is 19 residues long. The junction had 14 bases not matched to a gene; V was cut back by 0 bases and J by 2 bases. This CDR3 is CASSQSATGGAVLPYEQYF. The CDR3, as DNA: TGCGCCAGCAGTCAATCGGCGACAGGGGGAGCGGTGCTCCCCTACGAGCAGTACTTC.

This chain joins TRBV6-1 and TRBJ2-5; D possibly corresponds to TRBD1 (5 bases). There are 14 residues in the CDR3. Germline V gives CDR1 MNHNS, CDR2 SASEGT. Trimming removed 1 base from V and 9 bases from J, with 15 bases in between. This chain's CDR3 is CASSEEWGLEAQYF. The DNA of the CDR3 is TGTGCCAGCAGTGAAGAGTGGGGCCTCGAGGCCCAGTACTTC.

J is TRBJ2-3 and V is TRBV7-2; the D gene is possibly TRBD1 (6 bases). The V gene's germline CDR1 is SGHTA and CDR2 FQGNSA. This CDR3 has 14 amino acids. Trimming pared 6 bases from V and 0 bases from J, leaving 10 bases between. The CDR3 is CASSLDSSTDTQYF. CDR3 sequence (DNA): TGTGCCAGCAGTTTGGACAGCAGCACAGATACGCAGTATTTT.

The rearrangement uses TRBV6-1 and TRBJ2-7, with D perhaps matching TRBD1 or TRBD2 (5 bases each). V was clipped by 6 bases and J by 7 bases, with 19 bases between them. The CDR3 contains 14 residues. From germline, CDR1 is MNHNS and CDR2 SASEGT. The CDR3 protein is CASRTAGASLEQYF. For the CDR3, the DNA is TGTGCCAGCAGGACGGCCGGGGCCTCTTTAGAGCAGTACTTC.

This clone has just one count. The rearrangement uses TRBV5-1 and TRBJ2-3, with D maybe TRBD1 (6 bases). This CDR3 comprises 16 residues. V lost 4 bases and J 1 base, leaving 16 bases between the germline ends. The V gene's germline CDR1 is SGHRS and CDR2 YFSETQ. The CDR3 loop reads CASSLSPGDGTDTQYF. The CDR3 coding sequence is TGCGCCAGCAGCCTGTCTCCAGGGGACGGCACAGATACGCAGTATTTT.

The chain recombines TRBV6-1 with TRBJ1-5; D gene ambiguous. The V end was cut by 0 bases, the J end by 10 bases, with 13 bases between. The CDR3 consists of 14 residues. Germline loops: CDR1 MNHNS, CDR2 SASEGT. The CDR3 spells CASSEADGSRPQHF. DNA for the CDR3: TGTGCCAGCAGTGAAGCGGACGGCTCTCGACCCCAGCATTTT.

This rearrangement joins TRBV18 to TRBJ1-5, with D unclear. Germline V CDR1 and CDR2: KGHSH, LQKENI. CDR3 length equals 15 residues. Between the trimmed V and J ends, which lost 5 bases and 2 bases, there was a span of 13 bases. CDR3 amino acids: CASSSGPVGNQPQHF. CDR3 DNA: TGTGCCAGCTCATCCGGACCCGTGGGCAATCAGCCCCAGCATTTT.

V usage is TRBV18 and J usage is TRBJ2-7, with 8 nucleotides matching TRBD1. The V segment lost 2 bases and the J segment 6 bases; nucleotides outside the gene matches: 3. Per the germline V gene, CDR1 is KGHSH and CDR2 is LQKENI. The CDR3 contains 13 residues. CDR3 region: CASSPRQGREQYF. For the CDR3, the DNA is TGTGCCAGCTCACCAAGACAGGGGCGCGAGCAGTACTTC.

V usage is TRBV5-6 and J usage is TRBJ1-2, with 10 bases lining up with TRBD1. Germline lookup yields CDR1 SGHDT and CDR2 YYEEEE. The ends lost 4 bases at V and 1 base at J; junction bases unmatched: 7. The CDR3 sequence is 16 residues long. The CDR3: CASSPTGTGVNYGYTF. The CDR3 DNA is TGTGCCAGCAGCCCCACCGGGACAGGGGTTAACTATGGCTACACCTTC.

The chain is built from TRBV5-8 and TRBJ2-7; 12 bases map to TRBD1. The germline V gene encodes CDR1 SGHTS and CDR2 YDEGEE. With 2 bases clipped from V and 4 bases from J, the junction kept 4 bases outside the gene matches. The CDR3 has 15 amino acids. CDR3 nucleotide sequence: TGTGCCAGCAGCTTCCTGGGACAGGGGGCGTACGAGCAGTACTTC. As protein: CASSFLGQGAYEQYF. The entire variable domain, with the rest obtained from reference TRBV5-8 and TRBJ2-7, is as follows: EAGVTQSPTHLIKTRGQQATLRCSPISGHTSVYWYQQALGLGLQFLLWYDEGEERNRGNFPPRFSGRQFPNYSSELNVNALELEDSALYLCASSFLGQGAYEQYFGPGTRLTVT.

DNA of the CDR3: TGTGCCAGCAGCCCTAGAGCGGGGGATTCTAATGAAAAACTGTTTTTT. It specifies CASSPRAGDSNEKLFF. The chain combines TRBV7-9 with TRBJ1-4; D might be TRBD1 (5 bases). The V gene lost 5 bases and the J gene lost 3 bases, with 16 bases spanning the gap. Germline lookup yields CDR1 SEHNR and CDR2 FQNEAQ (reference sequence). This CDR3 contains 16 residues.

The chain couples TRBV5-1 to TRBJ1-1, with 8 bases identical to TRBD1. This CDR3 has 14 amino acids. Trimming at V came to 4 bases and at J to 4 bases, leaving 6 bases not matched to a gene. Germline CDR1 reads SGHRS; CDR2 reads YFSETQ. The CDR3 loop is CASSGGQELTEAFF. CDR3 in DNA: TGCGCCAGCAGCGGGGGACAGGAACTCACTGAAGCTTTCTTT. Using reference TRBV5-1 and TRBJ1-1 for the parts outside the CDR3, the full variable domain is KAGVTQTPRYLIKTRGQQVTLSCSPISGHRSVSWYQQTPGQGLQFLFEYFSETQRNKGNFPGRFSGRQFSNSRSEMNVSTLELGDSALYLCASSGGQELTEAFFGQGTRLTVV.

This clone was recorded once. The V call is TRBV19, the J call TRBJ2-5, with 10 bases aligning to TRBD2. Unmatched junction bases numbered 10, after V lost 5 bases and J lost 4 bases. The V gene's germline CDR1 is LNHDA and CDR2 SQIVND (reference sequence). The CDR3 loop spans 16 amino acids. CDR3 region: CASSSSAGGPRETQYF. The CDR3, as DNA: TGTGCCAGTAGTTCATCAGCGGGGGGGCCTAGAGAGACCCAGTACTTC.

The chain recombines TRBV5-5 with TRBJ1-1; D is possibly TRBD1 (5 bases). V was shortened by 2 bases and J by 6 bases, with 17 bases between the two germline ends. Germline assignment: CDR1 SGHKS and CDR2 YYEKEE (reference sequence). CDR3 size: 15 residues. The CDR3 region has the DNA TGTGCCAGCAGCTTCCGGACCCCGGGGCAGGCTGAAGCTTTCTTT. As protein: CASSFRTPGQAEAFF. Variable domain in full (rest from reference TRBV5-5 and TRBJ1-1): DAGVTQSPTHLIKTRGQQVTLRCSPISGHKSVSWYQQVLGQGPQFIFQYYEKEERGRGNFPDRFSARQFPNYSSELNVNALLLGDSALYLCASSFRTPGQAEAFFGQGTRLTVV.

The chain carries TRBV7-3 and TRBJ2-2; unclear D gene. The germline CDR1 and CDR2 sequences are SGHTA and FQGTGA. The CDR3 runs to 13 residues. V lost 3 bases and J lost 0, with 2 bases in between. The CDR3 bases are TGTGCCAGCAGCTTTCCGAACACCGGGGAGCTGTTTTTT. Encoded protein: CASSFPNTGELFF. Filled out from reference TRBV7-3 and TRBJ2-2, the complete variable domain reads GAGVSQTPSNKVTEKGKYVELRCDPISGHTALYWYRQSLGQGPEFLIYFQGTGAADDSGLPNDRFFAVRPEGSVSTLKIQRTERGDSAVYLCASSFPNTGELFFGEGSRLTVL.

The chain carries TRBV7-8 and TRBJ1-1, with D possibly matching TRBD1 (5 bases). This CDR3 comprises 15 residues. Trimming cost V 5 bases and J 1 base, with 14 bases left between them. CDR1 is SGHVS, CDR2 FQNEAQ, per germline. The CDR3 loop is CASSVFGTANTEAFF. CDR3 coding DNA: TGTGCCAGCAGCGTGTTCGGGACGGCGAACACTGAAGCTTTCTTT.

The gene calls are TRBV10-3 and TRBJ1-1; no reliable D call. The germline V gene encodes CDR1 ENHRY and CDR2 SYGVKD. The CDR3 consists of 13 residues. Trimming shortened V by 1 base and J by 1 base, and 4 bases separated the two germline ends. CDR3 in amino acids: CAISELENTEAFF. The CDR3 DNA is TGTGCCATCAGTGAGTTGGAGAACACTGAAGCTTTCTTT.

The chain carries TRBV4-2 and TRBJ1-1; D call uncertain. Germline-derived CDR1 and CDR2 are LGHNA and YNFKEQ. The CDR3 spans 14 residues. Between the trimmed V and J ends, which lost 4 bases and 1 base, there was a span of 10 bases. CDR3 nucleotides: TGTGCCAGCAGCCCAGGTCTGGAGAACACTGAAGCTTTCTTT. The encoded protein is CASSPGLENTEAFF.